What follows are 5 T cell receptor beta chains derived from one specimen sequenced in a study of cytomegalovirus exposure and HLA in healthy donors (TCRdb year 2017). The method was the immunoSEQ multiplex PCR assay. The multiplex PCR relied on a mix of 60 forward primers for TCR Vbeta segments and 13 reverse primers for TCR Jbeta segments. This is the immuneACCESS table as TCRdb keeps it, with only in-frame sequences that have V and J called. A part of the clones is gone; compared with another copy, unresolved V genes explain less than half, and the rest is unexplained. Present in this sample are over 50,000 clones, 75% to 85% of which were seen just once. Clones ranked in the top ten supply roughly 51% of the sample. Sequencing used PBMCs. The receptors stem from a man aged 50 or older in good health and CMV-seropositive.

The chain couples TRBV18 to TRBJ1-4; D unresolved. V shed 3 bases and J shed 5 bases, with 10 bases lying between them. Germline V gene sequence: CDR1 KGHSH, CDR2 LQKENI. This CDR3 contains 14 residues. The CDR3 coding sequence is TGTGCCAGCTCACCCCGGGAAGTAAATGAAAAACTGTTTTTT. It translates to CASSPREVNEKLFF.

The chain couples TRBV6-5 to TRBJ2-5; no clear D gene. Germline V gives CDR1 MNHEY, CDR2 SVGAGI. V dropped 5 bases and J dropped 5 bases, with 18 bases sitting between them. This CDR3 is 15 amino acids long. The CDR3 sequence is CASSANYGSLETQYF. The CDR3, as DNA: TGTGCCAGCAGTGCAAACTACGGGTCACTGGAGACCCAGTACTTC.

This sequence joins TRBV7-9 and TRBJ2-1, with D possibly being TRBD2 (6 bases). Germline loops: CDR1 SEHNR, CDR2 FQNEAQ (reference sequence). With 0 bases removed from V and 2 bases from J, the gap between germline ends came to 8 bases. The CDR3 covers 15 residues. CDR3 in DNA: TGTGCCAGCAGCTTAGCGGGAGGCGCCTACAATGAGCAGTTCTTC. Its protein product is CASSLAGGAYNEQFF.

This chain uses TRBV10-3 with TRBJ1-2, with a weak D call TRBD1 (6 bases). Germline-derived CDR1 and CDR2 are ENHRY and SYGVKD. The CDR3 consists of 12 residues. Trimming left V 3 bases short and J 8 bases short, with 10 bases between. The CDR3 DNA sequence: TGTGCCATCAGTGACTCAGGGGAGGGCTACACCTTC. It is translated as CAISDSGEGYTF.

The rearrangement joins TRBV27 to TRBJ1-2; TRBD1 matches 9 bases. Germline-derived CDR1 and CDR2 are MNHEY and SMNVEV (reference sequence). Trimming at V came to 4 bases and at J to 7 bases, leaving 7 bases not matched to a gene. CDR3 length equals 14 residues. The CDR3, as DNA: TGTGCCAGCAGTTGGGGACAGGGTTCAATTGGCTACACCTTC. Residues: CASSWGQGSIGYTF.